This T cell receptor beta chain was recovered during a study of T cell responses to AZD1222 COVID-19 vaccine. Findings of the study overall: Targets within unmutated variant regions were reportedly found for nearly half of spike-specific TCRs. Two doses of AZD1222 preceded a rise in Spike-specific TCR breadth and depth.

Here immunoSEQ multiplex PCR was the method, and the copy in TCRdb shows in-frame clones only, minus some. The sample yields around 160,000 clones, 94% seen once. There are 16 residues in the CDR3. Germline loops: CDR1 GTSNPN, CDR2 SVGIG (reference sequence). Germline trimming cut 4 bases from V and 4 bases from J; bases unmatched to any gene: 6. Analyses pooled second doses at about 4 or about 12 weeks. To note about this clone: As yet, its antigen is unknown.

V and J are TRBV30 and TRBJ2-2; 13 bases line up with TRBD2. The source is an adult who received the AZD1222 COVID-19 vaccine. Sample: peripheral blood, taken 28 days after the second AZD1222 dose. The chain's CDR3 is CAWTPGLAGFTGELFF. The DNA of the CDR3 is TGTGCCTGGACCCCGGGACTAGCGGGATTCACCGGGGAGCTGTTTTTT.